This T cell receptor beta chain was found in a study of blood T cell repertoires in COVID-19 (dated by TCRdb to 2019 to 2021). Notes on the research overall: Samples covering the acute and convalescent phases of COVID-19 were provided by collaborators in the United States, Italy and Spain. A de-identified subject ID, COVID-19 status, age in years and sex were almost always included in the sample metadata. The prospective study material was composed of cDNA or gDNA derived from T cells, B-cell-depleted T cells, or PBMCs. The dataset comprised deeply sampled blood TCRbeta repertoires from subjects exposed to, actively infected with, or recovered from COVID-19. The repertoires were made available in a free public database intended to serve as a resource for research on the immune response to SARS-CoV-2. Where HLA class I and class II types were available, the types were taken from metadata supplied by the sample provider, not from assay-based typing. Samples were obtained from the ongoing ImmuneRACE study (first 160 participants) and from over 1,000 subjects provided by 6 global collaborators. Paper-wide results and their limitations: Clinical and demographic metadata were provided uncurated, with the amount varying by source and participant.

TCRbeta CDR3 regions were amplified from genomic DNA by means of the immunoSEQ Assay, a bias-controlled multiplex PCR. For the original study's pipeline: Within the assay, amplification of reference gene primers was used to estimate how many nucleated cells each sample contained. To quantify the absolute abundance of each unique TCRbeta CDR3 rearrangement, sequence reads were collapsed and filtered. For each sample, productive Simpson clonality was calculated as the square root of Simpson's diversity index across productive rearrangements. In its TCRdb copy, this immuneACCESS table keeps in-frame sequences only and misses some clones. Where compared with another copy, unresolved V genes explain less than half of these, and the others have no known cause. V, J and clone size are those of that table, while D and trimming were read from the DNA. Recorded for this sample are about 42,000 clones; around 83% of them occurred a single time. The top ten constitute 55% to 60% of the sample.

There are 15 amino acids in the CDR3, from cysteine to phenylalanine inclusive. Just the 45-base CDR3 DNA is kept, in frame starting at base 1. V has 4 bases trimmed and J has 6 bases trimmed; junction bases matching no gene number 4. CDR1 and CDR2 are read off the germline V gene as SGHDT and YYEEEE. Collaborating institutions collected whole blood in K2EDTA tubes following their own protocols. For TCRbeta analysis, collaborators shipped samples in one of three forms: frozen whole blood, isolated PBMCs, or DNA extracted from either of those sample types. Regarding this clone: Its target antigen remains unknown. No clone much larger than this one lies a single base away; base qualities are absent.

The receptor comes from a man between 70 and 80 years old with acute or convalescent COVID-19. The specimen was peripheral blood. The chain is made from TRBV5-6 and TRBJ2-1; the central 13 bases match TRBD2. The sequenced DNA: TGTGCCAGCAGCCACGGACTAGCGGGAGCCAATGAGCAGTTCTTC. The translation is CASSHGLAGANEQFF.